Described below is a single T cell receptor (beta chain) sequence and its context. No cognate antigen has been identified for it. Base-call qualities are not available, and no considerably larger clone is one nucleotide away. The entire amount of isolated RNA was reverse transcribed using the High Capacity cDNA Reverse Transcription Kit, so the sequenced TCRB transcripts were expressed ones. Naive, central memory and regulatory T cell samples underwent deep immunoSEQ sequencing, averaging around 4 million total reads per sample. Sorted cells were lysed in RLT buffer and RNA was extracted with DNase-treated RNeasy Micro or Mini kits, depending on cell number. Each cell subset was processed on its own to prevent cross-contamination, while patient and healthy donor samples were processed together. TCRB sequences were amplified from cDNA with the immunoSEQ multiplex PCR, producing 87-bp fragments spanning the CDR3 region. Sequencing of the amplicons was performed on the Illumina HiSeq platform. The source study handled its data this way. PCR bias was computationally corrected using synthetic template baselines, reads within Hamming distance 2 were collapsed, and singletons that could not be merged were discarded. By aligning reads against IMGT, V, D and J genes, CDR3 length, and insertions or deletions at six rearrangement sites were assigned. Within each subset, clonotype counts were normalized to the number of sorted cells before true diversity and Gini coefficients were calculated with the tcR R package. Repertoire sharing was quantified using the overlap coefficient calculated on TCRB nucleotide sequences. Out-of-frame TCRB sequences from naive cells were analyzed to stand in for the pre-selection repertoire. The table was pulled from immuneACCESS by TCRdb, which kept in-frame rearrangements only. Such tables lose some clones; where checked, under half of the loss comes from unresolved V genes, and the rest has no known cause. The V and J calls and clone size are taken from that table; D and trimming were inferred from the DNA. In all, the sample holds around 500,000 clones, and approximately 30% of those were seen once. Roughly 0.06% of the sample is taken by the ten largest.

V lost 5 bases and J lost 5 bases; the stretch between them is 12 bases long. The germline V gene (reference sequence) specifies GTSNPN as CDR1 and SVGIG as CDR2. CDR3 length: 12 amino acids, cysteine to phenylalanine. Of the read, only the CDR3 DNA is kept; its 36 bases are in frame from base 1. Each donor gave one peripheral blood draw, around 100 mL on average, collected into heparinised tubes. A BD FACSAria II and a panel including CD45RO, CCR7, CD25, CD127, CD95 and CD27 were used to sort naive, central memory, regulatory and stem cell-like memory CD4+ T cells. Purity was above 95% for every sorted population. Right away, PBMCs were isolated by Lymphoprep density gradient centrifugation and were stained directly, with no culture step. So that batch effects would be minimized, each experiment stained and sorted samples in pairs, pairing one healthy donor with one patient. The record originates from a study of beta chain features in type 1 diabetes (dated 2018 in TCRdb). Regarding the complete study: Patients and healthy donors did not differ in mean age, gender distribution, total cell number or subset yield. A total of roughly 99 million sorted cells were examined across all samples, and the number of cells per subset was strongly correlated with RNA yield. Regulatory and stem cell-like memory subsets were isolated from only 8 patients and about eight healthy donors, whereas naive and central memory subsets came from all 30 or so donors. In the study, TCRB repertoires of sorted circulating CD4+ T cell subsets from recently diagnosed type 1 diabetes patients were compared with those of matched healthy donors. General findings and caveats noted by the study authors: Because cDNA was sequenced instead of genomic DNA, highly expressing activated cells could be over-represented, though the groups showed no difference in activation or CD3 levels. Because small numbers of individuals were included in the HLA sub-analyses, any influence of HLA type on TCRB rearrangement was left unresolved. PCR might favor shorter templates, but patient and control samples were amplified and corrected together, so any skew would affect both groups equally. Naive, central memory and regulatory TCRB repertoires appeared more similar among patients than among healthy donors. A moderate but significant shortening of TCRB CDR3 length was observed in type 1 diabetes patients in all four CD4+ subsets. Fewer insertions and more nucleotide deletions at VDJ recombination sites were observed in patients with type 1 diabetes, implying thymic rearrangement abnormalities.

Sequencing was performed on naive CD4+ T cells from blood. The cell subset or site label here, explained by the study, means: true naive CD4+ T cells. This receptor was identified in a man between 18 and 35 years old in good health. The sequence is built from TRBV30 and TRBJ1-1, with the D gene too uncertain to name. DNA sequence: TGTGCCTGGTTAAGGGTCGGGACTGAAGCTTTCTTT. It codes for CAWLRVGTEAFF.